This TCR beta chain was observed in a study of T cells after yellow fever vaccination. For the study at large: The SMART-Seq v4 Ultra Low Input method served to prepare the low-cell-number fractions.

Germline V gene data show CDR1 as MNHNY and CDR2 as SVGAGI (reference sequence). Trimming stripped 0 bases from V and 5 bases from J, with 17 bases between. The CDR3 consists of 17 residues. This clonotype was counted a few times. TCRdb reanalysed the 5' RACE reads using MiXCR and keeps one entry per CDR3 protein. The table includes 300,000 to 350,000 distinct CDR3 sequences, approximately 4% detected once. The source material was PBMCs, sampled 15 days after the yellow fever booster vaccination. This TCR came from a man younger than 30 who received the YFV17D yellow fever vaccine. J is TRBJ2-1 and V is TRBV6-6; D is perhaps TRBD2 (5 bases). The CDR3 here is CASSYSTLHSGDNEQFF. The CDR3 bases are TGTGCCAGCAGTTACTCGACGCTCCACTCCGGGGACAATGAGCAGTTCTTC.